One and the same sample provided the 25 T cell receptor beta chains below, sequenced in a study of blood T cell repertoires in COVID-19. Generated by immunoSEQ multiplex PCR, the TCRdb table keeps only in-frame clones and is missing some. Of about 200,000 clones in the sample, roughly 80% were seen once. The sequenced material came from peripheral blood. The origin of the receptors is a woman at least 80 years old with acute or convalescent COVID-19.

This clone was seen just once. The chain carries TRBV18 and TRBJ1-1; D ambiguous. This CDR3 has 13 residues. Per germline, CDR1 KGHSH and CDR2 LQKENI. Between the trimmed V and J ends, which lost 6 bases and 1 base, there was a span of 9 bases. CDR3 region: CASSEAGNTEAFF. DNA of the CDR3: TGTGCCAGCTCGGAAGCGGGGAACACTGAAGCTTTCTTT. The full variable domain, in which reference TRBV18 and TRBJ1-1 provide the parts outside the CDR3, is NAGVMQNPRHLVRRRGQEARLRCSPMKGHSHVYWYRQLPEEGLKFMVYLQKENIIDESGMPKERFSAEFPKEGPSILRIQQVVRGDSAAYFCASSEAGNTEAFFGQGTRLTVV.

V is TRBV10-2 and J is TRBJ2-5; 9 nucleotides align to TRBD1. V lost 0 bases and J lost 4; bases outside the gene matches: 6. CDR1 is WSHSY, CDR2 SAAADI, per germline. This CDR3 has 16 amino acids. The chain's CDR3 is CASSESGQGGGETQYF. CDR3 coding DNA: TGCGCCAGCAGTGAGTCGGGACAGGGCGGGGGAGAGACCCAGTACTTC.

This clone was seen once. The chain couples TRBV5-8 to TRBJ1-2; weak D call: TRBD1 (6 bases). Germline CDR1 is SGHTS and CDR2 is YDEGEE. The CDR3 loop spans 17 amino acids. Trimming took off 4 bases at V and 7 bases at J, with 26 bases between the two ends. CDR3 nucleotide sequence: TGTGCCAGCAGCCGATCGGGACACACAAAGGGGTTTGGTGGCTACACCTTC. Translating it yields CASSRSGHTKGFGGYTF.

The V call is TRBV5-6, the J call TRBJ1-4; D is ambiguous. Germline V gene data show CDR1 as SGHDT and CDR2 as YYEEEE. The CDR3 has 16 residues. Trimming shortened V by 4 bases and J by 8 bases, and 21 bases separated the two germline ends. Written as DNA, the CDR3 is TGTGCCAGCAGCCGCGTGGTGGAGGAGTTTCGGGAAAAACTGTTTTTT. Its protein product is CASSRVVEEFREKLFF.

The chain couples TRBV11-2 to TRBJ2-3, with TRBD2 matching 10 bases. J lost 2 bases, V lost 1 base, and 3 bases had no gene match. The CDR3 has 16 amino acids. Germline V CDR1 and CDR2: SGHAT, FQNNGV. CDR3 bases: TGTGCCAGCAGCTTAGGGACTAGCGGACACACAGATACGCAGTATTTT. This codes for CASSLGTSGHTDTQYF.

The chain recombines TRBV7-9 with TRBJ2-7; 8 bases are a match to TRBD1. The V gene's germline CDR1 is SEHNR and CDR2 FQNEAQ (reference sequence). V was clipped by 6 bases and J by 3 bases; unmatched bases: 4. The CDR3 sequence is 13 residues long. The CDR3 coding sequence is TGTGCCAGCAGTCGGACAGGGCACTACGAGCAGTACTTC. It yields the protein CASSRTGHYEQYF.

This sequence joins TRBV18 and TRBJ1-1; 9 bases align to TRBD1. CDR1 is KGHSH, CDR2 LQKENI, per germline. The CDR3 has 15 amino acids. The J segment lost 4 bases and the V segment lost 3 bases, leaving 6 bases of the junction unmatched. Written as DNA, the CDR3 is TGTGCCAGCTCACCCGGACAGGGGCAGGCCACTGAAGCTTTCTTT. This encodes CASSPGQGQATEAFF.

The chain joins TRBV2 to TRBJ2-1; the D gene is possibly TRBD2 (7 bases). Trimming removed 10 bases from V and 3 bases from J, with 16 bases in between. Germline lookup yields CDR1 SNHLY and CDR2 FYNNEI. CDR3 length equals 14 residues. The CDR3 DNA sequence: TGTGCCACTCAAGGGGGGGCAAGCTACAATGAGCAGTTCTTC. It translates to CATQGGASYNEQFF.

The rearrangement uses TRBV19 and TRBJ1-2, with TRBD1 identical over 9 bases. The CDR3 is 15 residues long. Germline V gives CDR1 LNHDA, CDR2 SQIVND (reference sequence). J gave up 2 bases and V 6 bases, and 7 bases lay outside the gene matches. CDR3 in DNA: TGTGCCAGTAGGAGGACAGGGGCGATCAACTATGGCTACACCTTC. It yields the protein CASRRTGAINYGYTF.

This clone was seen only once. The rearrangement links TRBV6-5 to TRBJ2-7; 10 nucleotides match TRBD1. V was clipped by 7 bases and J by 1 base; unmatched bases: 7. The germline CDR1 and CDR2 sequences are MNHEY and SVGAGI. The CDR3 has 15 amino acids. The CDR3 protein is CASNNRDRGSYEQYF. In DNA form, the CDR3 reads TGTGCCAGCAACAACCGGGACAGGGGTTCCTACGAGCAGTACTTC.

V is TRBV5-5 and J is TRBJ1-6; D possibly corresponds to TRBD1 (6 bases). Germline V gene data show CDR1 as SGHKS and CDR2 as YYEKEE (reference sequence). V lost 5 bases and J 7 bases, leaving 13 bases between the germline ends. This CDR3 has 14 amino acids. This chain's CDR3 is CASSYGQLNSPLHF. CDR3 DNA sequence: TGTGCCAGCAGTTACGGACAGCTCAATTCACCCCTCCACTTT. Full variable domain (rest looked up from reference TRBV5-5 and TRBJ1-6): DAGVTQSPTHLIKTRGQQVTLRCSPISGHKSVSWYQQVLGQGPQFIFQYYEKEERGRGNFPDRFSARQFPNYSSELNVNALLLGDSALYLCASSYGQLNSPLHFGNGTRLTVT.

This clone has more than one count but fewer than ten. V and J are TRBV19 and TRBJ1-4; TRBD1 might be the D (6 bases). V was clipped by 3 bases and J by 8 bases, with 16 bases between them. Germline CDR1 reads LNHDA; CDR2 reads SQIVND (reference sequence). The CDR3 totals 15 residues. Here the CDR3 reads CASSIGTHGGEKLFF. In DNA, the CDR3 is TGTGCCAGTAGTATCGGGACACACGGGGGGGAAAAACTGTTTTTT.

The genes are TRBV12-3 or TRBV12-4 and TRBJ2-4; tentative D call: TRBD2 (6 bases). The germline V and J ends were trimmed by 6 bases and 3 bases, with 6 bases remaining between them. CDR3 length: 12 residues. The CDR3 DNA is TGTGCCAGCAGGGAGGGCAAAAACATTCAGTACTTC. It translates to CASREGKNIQYF.

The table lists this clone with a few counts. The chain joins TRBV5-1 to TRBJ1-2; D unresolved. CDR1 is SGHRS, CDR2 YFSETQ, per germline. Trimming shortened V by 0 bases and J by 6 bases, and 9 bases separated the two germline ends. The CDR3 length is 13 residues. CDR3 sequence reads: CASSLGQEDGYTF. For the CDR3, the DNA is TGCGCCAGCAGCTTGGGACAAGAAGATGGCTACACCTTC.

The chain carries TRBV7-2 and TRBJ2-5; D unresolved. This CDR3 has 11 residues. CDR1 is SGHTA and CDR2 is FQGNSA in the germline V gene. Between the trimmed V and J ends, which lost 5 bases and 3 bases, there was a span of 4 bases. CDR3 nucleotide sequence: TGTGCCAGCAGCCTAAAAGAGACCCAGTACTTC. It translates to CASSLKETQYF.

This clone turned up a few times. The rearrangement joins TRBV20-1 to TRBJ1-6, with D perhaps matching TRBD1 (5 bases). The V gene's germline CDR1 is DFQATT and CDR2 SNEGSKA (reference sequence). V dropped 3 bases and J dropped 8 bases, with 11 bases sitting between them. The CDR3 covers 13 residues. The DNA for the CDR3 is TGCAGTGCTAGTTTCGACAGCCATTCACCCCTCCACTTT. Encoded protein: CSASFDSHSPLHF.

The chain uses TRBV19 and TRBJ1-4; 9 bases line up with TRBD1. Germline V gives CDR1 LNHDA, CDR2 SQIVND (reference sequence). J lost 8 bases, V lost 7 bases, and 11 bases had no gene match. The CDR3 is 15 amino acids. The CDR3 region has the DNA TGTGCCAGTATTTCCACAGGGGGCTTCGGGGAAAAACTGTTTTTT. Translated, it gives CASISTGGFGEKLFF.

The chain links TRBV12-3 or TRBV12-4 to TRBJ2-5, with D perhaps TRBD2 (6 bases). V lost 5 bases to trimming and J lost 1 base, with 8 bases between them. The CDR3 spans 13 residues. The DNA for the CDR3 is TGTGCCAGCAGTACGGGACTCCAAGAGACCCAGTACTTC. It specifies CASSTGLQETQYF.

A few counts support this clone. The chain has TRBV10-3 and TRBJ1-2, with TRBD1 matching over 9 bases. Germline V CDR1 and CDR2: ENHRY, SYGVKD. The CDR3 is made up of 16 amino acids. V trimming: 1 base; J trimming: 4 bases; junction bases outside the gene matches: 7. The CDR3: CAISEFGTGNVYGYTF. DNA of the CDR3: TGTGCCATCAGTGAGTTCGGGACAGGGAACGTCTATGGCTACACCTTC.

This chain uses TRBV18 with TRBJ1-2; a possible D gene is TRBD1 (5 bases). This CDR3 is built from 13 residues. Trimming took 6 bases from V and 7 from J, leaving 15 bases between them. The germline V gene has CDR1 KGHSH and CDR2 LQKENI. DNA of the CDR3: TGTGCCAGCTCGCCAGGGAGGAGTGGTGGCTACACCTTC. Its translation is CASSPGRSGGYTF.

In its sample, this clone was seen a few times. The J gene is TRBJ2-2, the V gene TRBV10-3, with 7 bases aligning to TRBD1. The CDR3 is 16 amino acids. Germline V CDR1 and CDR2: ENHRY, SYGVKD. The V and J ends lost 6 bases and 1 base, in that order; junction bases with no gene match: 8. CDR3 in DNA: TGTGCCATCAGCCGTCTTTCAGGGGGGAACACCGGGGAGCTGTTTTTT. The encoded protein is CAISRLSGGNTGELFF.

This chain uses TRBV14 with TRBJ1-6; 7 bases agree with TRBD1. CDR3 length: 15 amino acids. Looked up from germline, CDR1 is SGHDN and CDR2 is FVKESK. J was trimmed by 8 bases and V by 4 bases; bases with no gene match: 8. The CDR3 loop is CASSLDRPGDSPLHF. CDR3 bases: TGTGCCAGCAGCCTGGACAGGCCCGGGGATTCACCCCTCCACTTT.

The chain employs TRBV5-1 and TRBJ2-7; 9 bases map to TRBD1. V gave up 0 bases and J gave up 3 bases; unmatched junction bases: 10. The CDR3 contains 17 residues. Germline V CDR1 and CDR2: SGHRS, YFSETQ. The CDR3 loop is CASSLATSGTGIYEQYF. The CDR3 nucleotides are TGCGCCAGCAGCTTGGCCACCTCCGGGACAGGGATCTACGAGCAGTACTTC.

The CDR3, as DNA: TGTGCCAGCAGTTCCCTCGGACAGGGGTTATTTGACACCATATATTTT. This gives the protein CASSSLGQGLFDTIYF. V usage is TRBV7-8 and J usage is TRBJ1-3, with 9 bases matching TRBD1. CDR3 length equals 16 residues. The V segment lost 6 bases and the J segment 8 bases; nucleotides outside the gene matches: 14. From germline, CDR1 is SGHVS and CDR2 FQNEAQ.

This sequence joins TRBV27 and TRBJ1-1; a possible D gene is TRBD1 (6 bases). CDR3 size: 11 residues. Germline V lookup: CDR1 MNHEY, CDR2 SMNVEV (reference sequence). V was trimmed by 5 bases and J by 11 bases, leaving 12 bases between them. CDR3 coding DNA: TGTGCCAGCAGTCTCACAGGGTTCGCTTTCTTT. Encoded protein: CASSLTGFAFF.